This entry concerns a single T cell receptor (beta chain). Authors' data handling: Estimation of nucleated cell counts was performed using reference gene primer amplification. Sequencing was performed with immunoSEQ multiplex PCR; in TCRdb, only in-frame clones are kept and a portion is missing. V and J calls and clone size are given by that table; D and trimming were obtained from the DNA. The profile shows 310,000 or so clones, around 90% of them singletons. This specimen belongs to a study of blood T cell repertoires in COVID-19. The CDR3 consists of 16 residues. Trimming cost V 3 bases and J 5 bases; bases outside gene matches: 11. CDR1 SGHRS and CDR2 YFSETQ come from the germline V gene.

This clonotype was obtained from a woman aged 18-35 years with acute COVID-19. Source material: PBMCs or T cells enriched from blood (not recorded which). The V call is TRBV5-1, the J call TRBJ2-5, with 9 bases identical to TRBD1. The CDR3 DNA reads TGCGCCAGCAGCTACTCCAAACAGGGGGCCGGGGAGACCCAGTACTTC. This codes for CASSYSKQGAGETQYF. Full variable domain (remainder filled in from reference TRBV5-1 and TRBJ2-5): KAGVTQTPRYLIKTRGQQVTLSCSPISGHRSVSWYQQTPGQGLQFLFEYFSETQRNKGNFPGRFSGRQFSNSRSEMNVSTLELGDSALYLCASSYSKQGAGETQYFGPGTRLLVL.